This TCR beta chain was observed in a study of cytomegalovirus exposure and HLA in healthy donors. Overall study results and limits: The majority of TCR sequences were rare, yet some public TCRs appeared in many donors.

Germline assignment: CDR1 MNHEY and CDR2 SMNVEV (reference sequence). The V end lost 6 bases, the J end lost 2 bases, and 19 bases lay between the germline ends. The CDR3 is 17 residues long. This table comes from immunoSEQ multiplex PCR, and its TCRdb copy is limited to in-frame clones, with some not included. Among 200,000 to 250,000 clones listed, roughly 91% were seen once. Worth noting for this clone: Its specificity is unknown.

The sequenced material came from PBMCs. The chain joins TRBV27 to TRBJ2-2; D is possibly TRBD2 (5 bases). This clonotype originated in a woman under 30 in good health and CMV-seropositive. The CDR3 is CASRPTRARSNTGELFF. The CDR3 DNA reads TGTGCCAGCAGACCCACGCGGGCGCGCAGTAACACCGGGGAGCTGTTTTTT.